Below are 10 T cell receptor beta chains sequenced from a single sample in a study of T cells after yellow fever vaccination. TCRdb re-called the 5' RACE reads through MiXCR, storing one row per CDR3 protein. This sample has some 340,000 distinct CDR3 sequences, with approximately 11% found just once. This specimen consisted of CD4+ T cells sorted from PBMCs, obtained 45 days after the yellow fever booster vaccination. The receptors come from a man aged 18 to 29 who received the YFV17D yellow fever vaccine.

This clonotype was seen a handful of times. The CDR3 DNA reads TGTGCCAGCAGACCCTTTCGGGGGGGCCACACCGGGGAGCTGTTTTTT. The encoded protein is CASRPFRGGHTGELFF. The V gene is TRBV7-9, the J gene TRBJ2-2; 8 bases align to TRBD2. V lost 6 bases, J lost 3 bases, and 9 bases stayed unmatched. The germline V gene encodes CDR1 SEHNR and CDR2 FQNEAQ (reference sequence). The CDR3 is 16 residues long.

This clonotype was counted only a few times. The genes are TRBV5-1 and TRBJ2-1; D possibly uses TRBD1 or TRBD2 (6 bases each). Germline CDR1 and CDR2: SGHRS and YFSETQ. The CDR3 length is 15 residues. V lost 0 bases and J lost 2, with 9 bases in between. The CDR3 bases are TGCGCCAGCAGCTTGGCAGGGGAGGCCTACAATGAGCAGTTCTTC. Protein product: CASSLAGEAYNEQFF.

This clonotype appeared many times. The V and J genes are TRBV7-3 and TRBJ2-2, with a tentative D call TRBD2 (6 bases). Germline-derived CDR1 and CDR2 are SGHTA and FQGTGA. V lost 5 bases and J lost 6, with 13 bases in between. CDR3 size: 14 residues. The chain's CDR3 is CASSGDPGAGELFF. The CDR3 DNA reads TGTGCCAGCAGCGGGGACCCGGGAGCCGGGGAGCTGTTTTTT.

This clonotype was counted ten times or more. One end of the junction is discordant with germline, which a read error may explain. The chain is built from TRBV5-1 and TRBJ1-1, with D maybe TRBD1 (6 bases). In germline, CDR1 is SGHRS, CDR2 YFSETQ. The CDR3 contains 14 residues. CDR3 DNA: TGTGCCAGCTCTCTGGACAGATTGAACACTGAAGCTTTCTTT. Translated: CASSLDRLNTEAFF.

The chain is built from TRBV18 and TRBJ2-6; D is ambiguous. With 2 bases removed from V and 2 bases from J, the gap between germline ends came to 4 bases. The CDR3 loop spans 14 amino acids. Germline assignment: CDR1 KGHSH and CDR2 LQKENI. The CDR3 spells CASSPFPGANVLTF. The CDR3 nucleotides are TGTGCCAGCTCACCATTCCCTGGGGCCAACGTCCTGACTTTC.

The chain carries TRBV5-1 and TRBJ1-3; TRBD1 might be the D (6 bases). The V and J ends lost 4 bases and 0 bases respectively, with 17 bases between them. This CDR3 has 17 residues. The V gene's germline CDR1 is SGHRS and CDR2 YFSETQ. CDR3 DNA sequence: TGCGCCAGCAGCCCGGGGGGCAGAATCATCTCTGGAAACACCATATATTTT. It translates to CASSPGGRIISGNTIYF.

This clonotype was observed a few times. The chain combines TRBV4-1 with TRBJ2-2, with 8 bases identical to TRBD2. The V and J ends lost 2 bases and 1 base, in that order; junction bases with no gene match: 6. The CDR3 consists of 17 residues. CDR1 and CDR2 from the germline V gene are MGHRA and YSYEKL. The CDR3 is CASSQPGGGRNTGELFF. The CDR3 DNA follows: TGCGCCAGCAGCCAACCCGGGGGGGGGCGGAACACCGGGGAGCTGTTTTTT.

This clonotype appeared a few times. This chain connects TRBV4-3 to TRBJ2-2; 10 positions agree with TRBD2. V dropped 0 bases and J dropped 3; count of bases not matched to a gene: 1. The CDR3 has 16 residues. Germline V gives CDR1 LGHNA, CDR2 YSLEER. Here the CDR3 reads CASSQEAGGYTGELFF. CDR3 DNA: TGCGCCAGCAGCCAAGAAGCGGGGGGGTACACCGGGGAGCTGTTTTTT.

This clonotype was seen at least ten times. The genes are TRBV7-2 and TRBJ2-7, with D uncertain. Germline loops: CDR1 SGHTA, CDR2 FQGNSA. V lost 1 base, J lost 7 bases, and 8 bases lay in between. This CDR3 is 12 amino acids long. DNA for the CDR3: TGTGCCAGCAGCTTAGGGGCCTCAGAGCAGTACTTC. Protein sequence: CASSLGASEQYF.

This clonotype was picked up many times. The chain is built from TRBV4-2 and TRBJ2-7; tentatively, D is TRBD2 (5 bases). The CDR3 sequence is 14 residues long. The germline gives CDR1 LGHNA, CDR2 YNFKEQ. The V end lost 0 bases, the J end lost 2 bases, and 8 bases lay between the germline ends. CDR3 residues: CASSQDLAPYEQYF. The CDR3 DNA follows: TGTGCCAGCAGCCAAGATCTAGCACCCTACGAGCAGTACTTC.